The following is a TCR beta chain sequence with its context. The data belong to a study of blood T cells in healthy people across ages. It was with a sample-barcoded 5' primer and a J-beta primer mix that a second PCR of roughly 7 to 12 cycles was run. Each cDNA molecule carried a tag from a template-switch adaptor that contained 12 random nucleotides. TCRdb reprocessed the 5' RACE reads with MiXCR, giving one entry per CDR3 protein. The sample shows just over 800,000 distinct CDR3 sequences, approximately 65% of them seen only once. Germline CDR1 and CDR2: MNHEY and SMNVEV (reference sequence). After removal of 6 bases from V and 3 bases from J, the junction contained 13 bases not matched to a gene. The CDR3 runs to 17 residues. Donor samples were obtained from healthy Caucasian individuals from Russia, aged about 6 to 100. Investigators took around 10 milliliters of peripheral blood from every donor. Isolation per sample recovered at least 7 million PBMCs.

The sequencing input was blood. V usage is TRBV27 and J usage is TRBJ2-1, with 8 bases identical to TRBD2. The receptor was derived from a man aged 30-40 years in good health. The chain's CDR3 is CASRPTSGPIHYNEQFF. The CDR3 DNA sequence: TGTGCCAGCAGACCCACTAGCGGACCTATTCACTACAATGAGCAGTTCTTC.